This is a list of T cell receptor beta chains from one sample in a study of T cell repertoires in cytomegalovirus infection. TCRdb used MiXCR to reprocess the reads, holding one entry per CDR3 protein. Of 550,000 to 850,000 distinct CDR3 sequences in the sample, 30% to 35% were seen once. Which antigens these TCRs recognize remains unknown. Sequenced material: cultured PBMCs, taken from culture after CMV antigen stimulation. All receptors come from a human donor in good health (CMV status not recorded). Some clones in this sample may be carry-over from other donors' samples. Both conserved end residues are part of each CDR3. D genes are given only for firm matches. Where a row states a size, it is once, few, many or the class of an expanded clone; other rows omit it.

clone size,J gene,V gene,D gene,CDR3 protein,CDR3 DNA
many,TRBJ2-7,TRBV7-2,NA,CASSLDRTYEQYF,TGTGCCAGCAGCTTAGACAGGACCTACGAGCAGTACTTC
few,TRBJ2-7,TRBV7-2,TRBD2,CASSSGGTSGSAPYEQYF,TGTGCCAGCAGCTCCGGCGGGACTAGCGGGAGTGCTCCCTACGAGCAGTACTTC
NA,TRBJ2-3,TRBV6-5,NA,CASSYRPGTDTQYF,TGTGCCAGCAGTTACCGTCCCGGCACAGATACGCAGTATTTT
NA,TRBJ2-1,TRBV19,NA,CASSTGRRYGVYNEQFF,TGTGCCAGTAGTACGGGACGGAGATATGGGGTTTACAATGAGCAGTTCTTC
few,TRBJ2-3,TRBV4-2,NA,CASSIRWGSSTDTQYF,TGTGCCAGCAGCATACGGTGGGGATCTAGCACAGATACGCAGTATTTT
NA,TRBJ2-1,TRBV10-3,TRBD2,CAISVAGGPREQFF,TGTGCCATCAGTGTAGCGGGAGGGCCTCGTGAGCAGTTCTTC
NA,TRBJ2-4,TRBV29-1,NA,CSVTAAKNIQYF,TGCAGCGTTACCGCGGCCAAAAACATTCAGTACTTC
many,TRBJ1-5,TRBV11-2,NA,CASSTNSNQPQHF,TGTGCCAGCAGCACTAATAGCAATCAGCCCCAGCATTTT
many,TRBJ1-5,TRBV6-1,TRBD1,CASSDKTGNQPQHF,TGTGCCAGCAGTGACAAGACAGGGAATCAGCCCCAGCATTTT
NA,TRBJ1-2,TRBV6-2/TRBV6-3,TRBD1,CASSHSGTGLFSYGYTF,TGTGCCAGCAGCCACTCCGGGACAGGGCTCTTCAGCTATGGCTACACCTTC
many,TRBJ2-2,TRBV6-1,NA,CASSQGGQTFNTGELFF,TGTGCCAGCAGTCAAGGGGGGCAGACCTTCAACACCGGGGAGCTGTTTTTT
many,TRBJ1-1,TRBV7-2,NA,CASSLYPAQNTEAFF,TGTGCCAGCAGCTTATATCCAGCCCAGAACACTGAAGCTTTCTTT
once,TRBJ1-2,TRBV20-1,TRBD1,CSARQGASLYGYTF,TGCAGTGCTAGACAGGGGGCATCCCTCTATGGCTACACCTTC
few,TRBJ2-5,TRBV4-1,TRBD2,CASSQEGRAGGQETQYF,TGCGCCAGCAGCCAAGAAGGGCGAGCGGGGGGGCAAGAGACCCAGTACTTC
NA,TRBJ1-4,TRBV20-1,TRBD1,CSAVTGGPNEKLFF,TGCAGTGCTGTTACAGGGGGCCCTAATGAAAAACTGTTTTTT
NA,TRBJ2-3,TRBV7-2,NA,CASSFLSGADTQYF,TGTGCCAGCAGCTTCTTATCGGGAGCAGATACGCAGTATTTT
few,TRBJ2-3,TRBV12-3/TRBV12-4,NA,CASTIAPVGTDTQYF,TGTGCCAGCACCATTGCCCCAGTTGGTACAGATACGCAGTATTTT
few,TRBJ2-7,TRBV10-3,TRBD2,CAINPGLAEDEQYF,TGTGCCATCAACCCAGGACTAGCGGAGGACGAGCAGTACTTC
NA,TRBJ2-2,TRBV6-2/TRBV6-3,NA,CASNHLALTNTGELFF,TGTGCCAGCAACCATTTGGCATTAACGAACACCGGGGAGCTGTTTTTT
many,TRBJ1-3,TRBV6-1,NA,CASRRGFEGNTIYF,TGTGCCAGCAGGAGGGGATTTGAAGGAAACACCATATATTTT
NA,TRBJ2-7,TRBV7-6,TRBD1,CASSSGTGGVGVLGKQYF,TGTGCCAGCAGCTCCGGGACAGGGGGGGTTGGAGTCCTTGGCAAGCAGTACTTC
NA,TRBJ1-1,TRBV7-9,NA,CASSFIQHGWAGWGTEAFF,TGTGCCAGCAGCTTCATCCAACACGGCTGGGCCGGTTGGGGCACTGAAGCTTTCTTT
NA,TRBJ2-2,TRBV7-9,NA,CASSLIWANTGELFF,TGTGCCAGCAGCTTAATCTGGGCAAACACCGGGGAGCTGTTTTTT
NA,TRBJ2-1,TRBV11-2,TRBD2,CASSRLAGSNEQFF,TGTGCCAGCAGCCGACTAGCGGGCAGCAATGAGCAGTTCTTC
once,TRBJ2-3,TRBV15,NA,CATSMGALPHTDTQYF,TGTGCCACCAGCATGGGCGCTTTACCACACACAGATACGCAGTATTTT
NA,TRBJ1-5,TRBV27,NA,CASSLSTGGHQPQHF,TGTGCCAGCAGTTTGTCCACCGGGGGCCATCAGCCCCAGCATTTT
NA,TRBJ2-5,TRBV11-3,NA,CASSLDRDEETQYF,TGTGCCAGCAGCTTAGATCGGGACGAGGAGACCCAGTACTTC
NA,TRBJ1-6,TRBV6-1,NA,CASSEQTGLNSPLHF,TGTGCCAGCAGTGAACAGACCGGGCTTAATTCACCCCTCCACTTT